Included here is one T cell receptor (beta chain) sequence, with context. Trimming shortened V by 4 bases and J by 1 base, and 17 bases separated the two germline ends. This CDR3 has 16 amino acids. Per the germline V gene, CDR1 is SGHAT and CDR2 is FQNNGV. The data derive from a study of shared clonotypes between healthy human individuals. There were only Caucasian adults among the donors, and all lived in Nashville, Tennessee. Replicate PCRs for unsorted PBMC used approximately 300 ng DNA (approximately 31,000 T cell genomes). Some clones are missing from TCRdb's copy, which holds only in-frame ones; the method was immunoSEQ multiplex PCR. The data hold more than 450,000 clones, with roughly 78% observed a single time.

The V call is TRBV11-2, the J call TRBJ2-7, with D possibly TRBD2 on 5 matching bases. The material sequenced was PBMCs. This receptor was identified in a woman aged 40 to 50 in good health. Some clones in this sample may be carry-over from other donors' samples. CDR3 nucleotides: TGTGCCAGCAGCTCGTCACTAGGCCTGCGTTCCTACGAGCAGTACTTC. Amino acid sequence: CASSSSLGLRSYEQYF.